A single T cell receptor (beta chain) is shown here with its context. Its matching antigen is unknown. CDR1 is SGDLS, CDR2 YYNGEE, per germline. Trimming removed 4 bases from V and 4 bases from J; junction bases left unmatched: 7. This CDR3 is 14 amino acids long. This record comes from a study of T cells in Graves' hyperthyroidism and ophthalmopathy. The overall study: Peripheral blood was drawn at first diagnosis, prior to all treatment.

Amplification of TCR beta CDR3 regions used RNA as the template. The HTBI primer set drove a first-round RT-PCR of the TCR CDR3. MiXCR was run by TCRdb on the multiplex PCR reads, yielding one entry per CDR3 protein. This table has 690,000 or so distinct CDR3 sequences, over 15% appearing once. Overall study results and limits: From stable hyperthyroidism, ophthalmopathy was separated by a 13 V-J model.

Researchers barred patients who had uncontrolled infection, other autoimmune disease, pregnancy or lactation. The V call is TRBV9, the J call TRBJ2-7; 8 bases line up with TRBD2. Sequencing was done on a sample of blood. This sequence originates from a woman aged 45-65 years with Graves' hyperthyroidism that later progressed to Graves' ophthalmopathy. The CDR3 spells CASSPPGGFYEQYF. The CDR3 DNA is TGTGCCAGCAGCCCCCCGGGAGGGTTTTACGAGCAGTACTTC.